Below, one T cell receptor beta chain is given with its context. As yet, its antigen is unknown. This specimen belongs to a study of T cell responses to AZD1222 COVID-19 vaccine. The data were produced by immunoSEQ multiplex PCR, yet TCRdb's version contains in-frame clones alone and is incomplete. The table records under 75,000 clones, 85% of them present only once. V lost 8 bases to trimming and J lost 7 bases, with 17 bases between them. Germline CDR1 is GTSNPN and CDR2 is SVGIG (reference sequence). This CDR3 contains 12 residues. Overall study results and limits: It was only after the peak T cell response that any repertoires were sampled. The study identified only six AZD1222 recipients as seropositive at baseline.

Source: peripheral blood, taken on day 0 of AZD1222 vaccination. This clonotype was obtained from an adult in good health. V gene TRBV30 combines with J gene TRBJ1-1; D perhaps matches TRBD1 (5 bases). The CDR3 nucleotides are TGTGCCGGAGAGATGGGGGGAGATGAAGCTTTCTTT. Translation gives CAGEMGGDEAFF.